The 4 T cell receptor beta chains reported below all come from one sample, sequenced in a study of blood T cell repertoires in COVID-19 (dated by TCRdb to about 2020). Library prep was done by the immunoSEQ multiplex PCR assay. The source is immuneACCESS, and TCRdb retained only in-frame sequences with V and J called. Part of the clones is not carried over; for the studies checked, unresolved V genes explain less than half of this, and the remainder is unexplained. The sample contains 150,000 or so clones, 87% of them found a single time. About 5.7% of the sample goes to the ten largest clones. The sample was peripheral blood. These receptors were collected from a man aged 80 or over with acute or convalescent COVID-19.

The rearrangement joins TRBV15 to TRBJ1-2, with D hard to call. The V gene lost 2 bases and the J gene lost 4 bases, with 8 bases spanning the gap. The CDR3 extends over 13 amino acids. From germline, CDR1 is LNHNV and CDR2 YYDKDF (reference sequence). As DNA, the CDR3 is TGTGCCACCAGCAGATCCACGGGCTATGGCTACACCTTC. Its translation: CATSRSTGYGYTF.

The rearrangement links TRBV5-6 to TRBJ1-4; 10 bases fit TRBD1. Germline V gene lookup returns CDR1 SGHDT and CDR2 YYEEEE. With 3 bases clipped from V and 8 bases from J, the junction kept 10 bases outside the gene matches. This CDR3 is built from 16 residues. The CDR3 here is CASSWGTGTGDEKLFF. The CDR3 coding sequence is TGTGCCAGCAGCTGGGGCACCGGGACAGGGGACGAAAAACTGTTTTTT.

J is TRBJ1-2 and V is TRBV10-3; 7 bases line up with TRBD1. Germline CDR1 ENHRY, CDR2 SYGVKD. Trimming removed 7 bases from V and 2 bases from J; junction bases left unmatched: 10. The CDR3 has 15 residues. The CDR3 nucleotides are TGTGCCATCACCCGGGGTACGGACAGGAACTATGGCTACACCTTC. It encodes CAITRGTDRNYGYTF.

The genes are TRBV6-6 and TRBJ1-3; no clear D. Trimming left V 6 bases short and J 4 bases short, with 4 bases between. The length of the CDR3 is 11 residues. Germline V gene data show CDR1 as MNHNY and CDR2 as SVGAGI (reference sequence). CDR3 bases: TGTGCCAGCAGGGAGGGAAACACCATATATTTT. Its translation is CASREGNTIYF.